The 3 T cell receptor beta chains below were found in one sample sequenced in a study of beta chain features in type 1 diabetes. What was sequenced were expressed TCRB transcripts, since all of the isolated RNA had been reverse transcribed. Data came from immunoSEQ multiplex PCR; TCRdb stores just in-frame clones and leaves some out. The sample contains over 100,000 clones, roughly 43% of which appear only once. The material sequenced was stem cell memory CD4+ T cells from blood. The receptor set was obtained from a woman between 18 and 29 years old in good health.

The gene calls are TRBV4-1 and TRBJ1-4, with TRBD1 matching 7 bases. Germline V gene data show CDR1 as MGHRA and CDR2 as YSYEKL. This CDR3 spans 18 amino acids. Trimming took 3 bases from V and 0 from J; bases not matched to a gene: 10. This chain's CDR3 is CASSQVQGTATTNEKLFF. CDR3 DNA: TGCGCCAGCAGCCAGGTACAGGGGACTGCTACAACTAATGAAAAACTGTTTTTT.

This clone appeared a few times. V is TRBV9 and J is TRBJ2-1; TRBD2 matches at 9 bases. The CDR3 sequence is 15 residues long. The V gene end was trimmed by 2 bases and the J gene end by 4 bases; junction bases not matched to a gene: 4. The germline V gene has CDR1 SGDLS and CDR2 YYNGEE. The CDR3 sequence: CASSVRLAEYNEQFF. CDR3 in DNA: TGTGCCAGCAGCGTTCGACTAGCGGAGTACAATGAGCAGTTCTTC.

The chain employs TRBV18 and TRBJ2-1, with unresolved D. Per germline, CDR1 KGHSH and CDR2 LQKENI. The CDR3 is made up of 14 amino acids. V was shortened by 3 bases and J by 0 bases, with 6 bases between the two germline ends. The CDR3 region is CASSPQFSYNEQFF. The CDR3 DNA follows: TGTGCCAGCTCACCCCAATTCTCCTACAATGAGCAGTTCTTC.